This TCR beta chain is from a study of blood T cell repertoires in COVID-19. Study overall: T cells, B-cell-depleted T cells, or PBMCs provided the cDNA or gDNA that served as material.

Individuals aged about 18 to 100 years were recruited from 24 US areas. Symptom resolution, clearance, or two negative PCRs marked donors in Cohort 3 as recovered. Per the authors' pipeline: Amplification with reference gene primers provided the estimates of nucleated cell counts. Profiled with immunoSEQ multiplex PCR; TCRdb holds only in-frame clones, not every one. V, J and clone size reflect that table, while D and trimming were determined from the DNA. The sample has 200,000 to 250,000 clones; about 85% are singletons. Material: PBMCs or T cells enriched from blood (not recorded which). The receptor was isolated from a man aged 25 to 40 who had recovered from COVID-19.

The CDR3 here is CASSFGGSGEQYF. CDR3 DNA sequence: TGTGCCAGCAGTTTTGGGGGGTCTGGCGAGCAGTACTTC. J is TRBJ2-7 and V is TRBV28; maybe TRBD2 (6 bases). V dropped 3 bases and J dropped 6 bases, with 12 bases sitting between them. Looked up from germline, CDR1 is MDHEN and CDR2 is SYDVKM. The CDR3 is 13 residues long.